Included here is one T cell receptor beta chain sequence, with context. The record originates from a study of T cells in localized non-small cell lung cancer. Measured with immunoSEQ multiplex PCR; TCRdb has only the in-frame clones, and not every one. The sample has tens of thousands of clones; around 92% are singletons. Germline V gene data show CDR1 as SGHRS and CDR2 as YFSETQ. The CDR3 is made up of 16 amino acids. Trimming took 0 bases from V and 1 from J, leaving 13 bases between them. The chain combines TRBV5-1 with TRBJ2-5; D possibly uses TRBD1 or TRBD2 (5 bases each). The sample was peripheral blood, taken before any cancer treatment. The TCR sequence derives from a female donor at least 60 years old with stage I lung adenocarcinoma. The CDR3 here is CASSLVQGEGQETQYF. DNA for the CDR3: TGCGCCAGCAGCTTGGTTCAGGGAGAGGGCCAAGAGACCCAGTACTTC.